The 26 T cell receptor beta chains below were found in one sample sequenced in a study of CD8 T cells in Susac syndrome. Random-hexamer reverse transcription was applied to roughly 0.5 to 1 ug RNA. One entry per CDR3 protein results from TCRdb running MiXCR on the immunoSEQ multiplex PCR reads. Altogether 85,000 to 130,000 distinct CDR3 sequences are present, less than 95% being singletons, with the ten largest covering around 0.4%. The source material was CD8+ T cells from PBMCs. These receptors were collected from a human donor with Susac syndrome.

The chain has TRBV29-1 and TRBJ2-6, with a tentative D call TRBD2 (6 bases). V was pared by 1 base and J by 1 base, with 17 bases between. Germline V lookup: CDR1 SQVTM, CDR2 ANQGSEA. CDR3 length: 18 residues. Here the CDR3 DNA reads TGCAGCGTTGAAGTACCGGGGACTTGGGGATCTGGGGCCAACGTCCTGACTTTC. Translated: CSVEVPGTWGSGANVLTF.

The chain combines TRBV27 with TRBJ2-1; D might be TRBD1 (6 bases). CDR1 is MNHEY and CDR2 is SMNVEV in the germline V gene (reference sequence). Deletions cut 2 bases from V and 3 bases from J, with 8 bases between. The CDR3 loop spans 14 amino acids. The CDR3 loop is CASSLRDNYNEQFF. The DNA for the CDR3 is TGTGCCAGCAGTTTAAGGGACAACTACAATGAGCAGTTCTTC.

V usage is TRBV12-3 or TRBV12-4 and J usage is TRBJ2-5, with no clear D. V was clipped by 5 bases and J by 0 bases, with 4 bases between them. The CDR3 totals 12 residues. DNA of the CDR3: TGTGCCAGCAGTCTCTACCAAGAGACCCAGTACTTC. It codes for CASSLYQETQYF.

J is TRBJ1-1 and V is TRBV11-2; maybe TRBD1 (5 bases). CDR1 is SGHAT and CDR2 is FQNNGV in the germline V gene. Trimming pared 5 bases from V and 6 bases from J, leaving 10 bases between. The CDR3 runs to 12 residues. In DNA form, the CDR3 reads TGTGCCAGCAGCGTGGGGCCCGCTGAAGCTTTCTTT. Its translation is CASSVGPAEAFF.

The chain employs TRBV12-3 or TRBV12-4 and TRBJ1-1, with TRBD1 as a possible D gene (5 bases). This CDR3 is built from 13 residues. Trimming removed 7 bases from V and 1 base from J, with 10 bases in between. CDR3 region: CASNNQGNTEAFF. The CDR3 DNA reads TGTGCCAGCAATAATCAGGGGAACACTGAAGCTTTCTTT.

The chain couples TRBV2 to TRBJ1-2; D unclear. The length of the CDR3 is 15 residues. Trimming pared 5 bases from V and 3 bases from J, leaving 16 bases between. Germline CDR1 SNHLY, CDR2 FYNNEI. Written as DNA, the CDR3 is TGTGCCAGCAGTATCCTCGGGAGCGACGACTATGGCTACACCTTC. Its protein is CASSILGSDDYGYTF.

This sequence joins TRBV10-3 and TRBJ2-7; 8 bases agree with TRBD1. CDR1 is ENHRY, CDR2 SYGVKD, per germline. Trimming at V came to 6 bases and at J to 3 bases, leaving 4 bases not matched to a gene. This CDR3 has 13 amino acids. The CDR3 DNA follows: TGTGCCATCAGAACTGGGACAGGCTACGAGCAGTACTTC. This encodes CAIRTGTGYEQYF.

The chain couples TRBV2 to TRBJ2-7; D is uncertain. The CDR3 consists of 13 residues. Deletions cut 7 bases from V and 6 bases from J, with 16 bases between. Germline V gene data show CDR1 as SNHLY and CDR2 as FYNNEI. The CDR3 DNA reads as TGTGCCAGCAACTTCGGGTCACGCCTCGAGCAGTACTTC. It encodes CASNFGSRLEQYF. Full variable domain (rest looked up from reference TRBV2 and TRBJ2-7): EPEVTQTPSHQVTQMGQEVILRCVPISNHLYFYWYRQILGQKVEFLVSFYNNEISEKSEIFDDQFSVERPDGSNFTLKIRSTKLEDSAMYFCASNFGSRLEQYFGPGTRLTVT.

The chain joins TRBV13 to TRBJ2-5; D is possibly TRBD1 (6 bases). The germline V gene encodes CDR1 PRHDT and CDR2 FYEKMQ (reference sequence). CDR3 length: 14 residues. The V end was cut by 4 bases, the J end by 1 base, with 10 bases between. The CDR3 reads CASSYRDTQETQYF. The DNA of the CDR3 is TGTGCCAGCAGCTACCGGGACACCCAAGAGACCCAGTACTTC.

J is TRBJ1-5 and V is TRBV9; D is unresolved. This CDR3 is built from 14 residues. Germline lookup yields CDR1 SGDLS and CDR2 YYNGEE. V gave up 3 bases and J gave up 1 base, with 8 bases separating them. CDR3 protein: CASSEDGSNQPQHF. CDR3 coding DNA: TGTGCCAGCAGCGAAGATGGGAGCAATCAGCCCCAGCATTTT.

The V and J genes are TRBV25-1 and TRBJ1-5; D gene ambiguous. The length of the CDR3 is 13 residues. Germline CDR1 MGHDK, CDR2 SYGVNS. Trimming removed 10 bases from V and 4 bases from J, with 14 bases in between. The DNA of the CDR3 is TGTGCCAACCAGAAGGTAGAGAATCAGCCCCAGCATTTT. As protein: CANQKVENQPQHF. Complete variable domain (other parts from reference TRBV25-1 and TRBJ1-5): EADIYQTPRYLVIGTGKKITLECSQTMGHDKMYWYQQDPGMELHLIHYSYGVNSTEKGDLSSESTVSRIRTEHFPLTLESARPSHTSQYLCANQKVENQPQHFGDGTRLSIL.

The chain links TRBV19 to TRBJ1-2, with a weak D call TRBD1 (5 bases). In germline, CDR1 is LNHDA, CDR2 SQIVND (reference sequence). Trimming cost V 6 bases and J 6 bases, with 14 bases left between them. The CDR3 contains 13 residues. CDR3 loop: CASSPHRGDGYTF. CDR3 bases: TGTGCCAGTAGCCCTCACCGGGGGGATGGCTACACCTTC.

The rearrangement links TRBV20-1 to TRBJ2-7; 9 bases fit TRBD1. This CDR3 has 14 amino acids. Germline trimming cut 1 base from V and 7 bases from J; bases unmatched to any gene: 8. CDR1 is DFQATT, CDR2 SNEGSKA, per germline (reference sequence). The DNA for the CDR3 is TGCAGTGCTAGAGGCTTACAGGGGGCGAGGGAGCAGTACTTC. Its translation is CSARGLQGAREQYF.

This clonotype came up once. The J gene is TRBJ2-7, the V gene TRBV20-1, with D possibly matching TRBD2 (6 bases). The CDR3 spans 13 residues. Between the trimmed V and J ends, which lost 6 bases and 7 bases, there was a span of 19 bases. Germline CDR1 is DFQATT and CDR2 is SNEGSKA (reference sequence). The CDR3 loop is CSAPDGGLREQYF. CDR3 in DNA: TGCAGTGCCCCGGACGGGGGTCTTCGTGAGCAGTACTTC.

Only one count was recorded for this clonotype. The gene calls are TRBV5-6 and TRBJ2-5; D unresolved. The CDR3 contains 13 residues. Trimming took 1 base from V and 4 from J, leaving 8 bases between them. Germline lookup yields CDR1 SGHDT and CDR2 YYEEEE. DNA of the CDR3: TGTGCCAGCAGCTTGAAAGTTCCAGAGACCCAGTACTTC. Its protein product is CASSLKVPETQYF.

The chain carries TRBV9 and TRBJ2-5; 11 nucleotides line up with TRBD2. CDR1 and CDR2 from the germline V gene are SGDLS and YYNGEE. The CDR3 has 15 residues. V gave up 0 bases and J gave up 4 bases; unmatched junction bases: 2. The chain's CDR3 is CASSVGLAGGETQYF. The CDR3 nucleotides are TGTGCCAGCAGCGTAGGGCTAGCGGGGGGAGAGACCCAGTACTTC.

This clonotype has only a few counts. This chain connects TRBV12-3 or TRBV12-4 to TRBJ1-5; unclear D gene. The CDR3 is made up of 12 amino acids. V lost 6 bases, J lost 7 bases, and 10 bases lay in between. CDR3 DNA sequence: TGTGCCAGCAGCCAGGTCGGGCAGCCCCAGCATTTT. Its protein is CASSQVGQPQHF.

The chain combines TRBV12-3 or TRBV12-4 with TRBJ2-5; no clear D. The CDR3 consists of 15 residues. Trimming stripped 1 base from V and 5 bases from J, with 14 bases between. CDR3 loop: CASSLGIPARETQYF. The CDR3 DNA reads TGTGCCAGCAGTTTAGGGATTCCGGCTCGGGAGACCCAGTACTTC.

The chain joins TRBV4-1 to TRBJ2-1; 11 bases fit TRBD1. Germline V gene data show CDR1 as MGHRA and CDR2 as YSYEKL. The CDR3 contains 17 residues. Trimming cost V 3 bases and J 5 bases; bases outside gene matches: 9. The CDR3 nucleotides are TGCGCCAGCAGCCAGAGGACAGGGGGCGGATATGACAATGAGCAGTTCTTC. Residues: CASSQRTGGGYDNEQFF.

The chain carries TRBV7-2 and TRBJ2-5, with 7 bases that match TRBD1. The CDR3 is 14 amino acids. CDR1 SGHTA and CDR2 FQGNSA come from the germline V gene. V gave up 5 bases and J gave up 2 bases; unmatched junction bases: 5. Here the CDR3 reads CASSAYRGQETQYF. The DNA of the CDR3 is TGTGCCAGCAGCGCTTACAGGGGTCAAGAGACCCAGTACTTC. The entire variable domain, with the rest obtained from reference TRBV7-2 and TRBJ2-5, is as follows: GAGVSQSPSNKVTEKGKDVELRCDPISGHTALYWYRQSLGQGLEFLIYFQGNSAPDKSGLPSDRFSAERTGGSVSTLTIQRTQQEDSAVYLCASSAYRGQETQYFGPGTRLLVL.

V and J are TRBV12-3 or TRBV12-4 and TRBJ2-1, with D uncertain. This CDR3 comprises 15 residues. Trimming removed 5 bases from V and 0 bases from J, with 11 bases in between. DNA of the CDR3: TGTGCCAGCAGTAGTGGCCCGAGCTCCTACAATGAGCAGTTCTTC. Translating it yields CASSSGPSSYNEQFF.

V is TRBV13 and J is TRBJ2-7; 15 bases map to TRBD2. With 5 bases clipped from V and 0 bases from J, the junction kept 8 bases outside the gene matches. From germline, CDR1 is PRHDT and CDR2 FYEKMQ (reference sequence). The CDR3 has 18 amino acids. For the CDR3, the DNA is TGTGCCAGCAGCCCGGGGACTAGCGGGGGGCCCAGCTCCTACGAGCAGTACTTC. This encodes CASSPGTSGGPSSYEQYF.

This sequence joins TRBV11-2 and TRBJ1-1, with 11 bases that match TRBD1. After removal of 5 bases from V and 6 bases from J, the junction contained 5 bases not matched to a gene. This CDR3 has 14 residues. CDR1 and CDR2 from the germline V gene are SGHAT and FQNNGV. The DNA of the CDR3 is TGTGCCAGCAGCCCGGACAGGGGGCCTCCTGAAGCTTTCTTT. Translated, it gives CASSPDRGPPEAFF.

The chain employs TRBV20-1 and TRBJ1-6, with D unresolved. The CDR3 runs 18 residues. Germline V lookup: CDR1 DFQATT, CDR2 SNEGSKA (reference sequence). V was pared by 0 bases and J by 1 base, with 16 bases between. CDR3 sequence (DNA): TGCAGTGCTAGAGATCCGACTTTGAGGGAATCCTATAATTCACCCCTCCACTTT. It yields the protein CSARDPTLRESYNSPLHF.

This clonotype was seen a few times. This chain links TRBV4-1 with TRBJ2-7, with D uncertain. Germline V gene lookup returns CDR1 MGHRA and CDR2 YSYEKL. Trimming removed 2 bases at V and 2 bases at J, with 7 bases between. CDR3 length: 13 residues. The DNA for the CDR3 is TGCGCCAGCAGCCAACCTCAGGCCTACGAGCAGTACTTC. This translates into CASSQPQAYEQYF.

V usage is TRBV6-2 or TRBV6-3 and J usage is TRBJ2-7; tentative D call: TRBD1 (5 bases). CDR3 size: 13 residues. Trimming left V 2 bases short and J 3 bases short, with 8 bases between. CDR1 is MNHEY, CDR2 SVGEGT, per germline. The CDR3 sequence is CASSYAQGYEQYF. For the CDR3, the DNA is TGTGCCAGCAGTTACGCCCAGGGCTACGAGCAGTACTTC.